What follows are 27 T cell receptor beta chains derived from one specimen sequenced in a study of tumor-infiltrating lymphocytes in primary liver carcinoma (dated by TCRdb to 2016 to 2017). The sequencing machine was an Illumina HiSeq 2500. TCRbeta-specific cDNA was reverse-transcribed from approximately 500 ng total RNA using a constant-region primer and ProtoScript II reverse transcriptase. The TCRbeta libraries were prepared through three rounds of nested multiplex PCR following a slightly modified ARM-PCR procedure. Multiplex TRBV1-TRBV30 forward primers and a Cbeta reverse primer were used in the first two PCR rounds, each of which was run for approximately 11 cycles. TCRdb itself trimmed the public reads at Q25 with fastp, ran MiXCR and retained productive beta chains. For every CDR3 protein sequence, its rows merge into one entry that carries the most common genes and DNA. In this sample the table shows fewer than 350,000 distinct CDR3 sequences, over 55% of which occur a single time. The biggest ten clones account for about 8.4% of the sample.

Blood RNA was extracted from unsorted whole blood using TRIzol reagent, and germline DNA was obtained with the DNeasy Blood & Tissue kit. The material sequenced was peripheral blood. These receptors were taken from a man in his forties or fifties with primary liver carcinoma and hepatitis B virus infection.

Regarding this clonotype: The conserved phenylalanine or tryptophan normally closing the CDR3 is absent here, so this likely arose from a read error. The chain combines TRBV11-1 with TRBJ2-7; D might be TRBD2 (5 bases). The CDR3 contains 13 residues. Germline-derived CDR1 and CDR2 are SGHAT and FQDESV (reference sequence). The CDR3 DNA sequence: TGTGCCAGCAGCATAGCCCGGGGTTACGAGCAGTACTAC. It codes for CASSIARGYEQYY.

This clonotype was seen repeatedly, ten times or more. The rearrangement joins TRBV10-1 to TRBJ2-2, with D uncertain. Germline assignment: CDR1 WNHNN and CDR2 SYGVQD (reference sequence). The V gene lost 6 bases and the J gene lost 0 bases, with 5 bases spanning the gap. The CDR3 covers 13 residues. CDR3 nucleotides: TGCGCCAGCAGCGGAGCGAACACCGGGGAGCTGTTTTTT. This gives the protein CASSGANTGELFF.

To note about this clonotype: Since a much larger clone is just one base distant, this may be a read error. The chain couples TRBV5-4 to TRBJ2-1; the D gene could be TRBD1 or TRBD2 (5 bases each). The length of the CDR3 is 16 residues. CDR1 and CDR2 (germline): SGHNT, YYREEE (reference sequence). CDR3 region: CASSLEGSSSYIEQFF. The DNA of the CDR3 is TGTGCCAGCAGCTTGGAGGGGAGTAGCTCCTACATTGAGCAGTTCTTC.

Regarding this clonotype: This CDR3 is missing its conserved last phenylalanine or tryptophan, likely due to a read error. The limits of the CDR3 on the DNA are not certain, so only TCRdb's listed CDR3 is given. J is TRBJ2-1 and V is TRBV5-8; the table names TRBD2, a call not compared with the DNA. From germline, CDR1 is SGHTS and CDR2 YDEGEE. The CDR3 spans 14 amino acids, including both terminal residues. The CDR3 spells CASSLGLVWNEQLI.

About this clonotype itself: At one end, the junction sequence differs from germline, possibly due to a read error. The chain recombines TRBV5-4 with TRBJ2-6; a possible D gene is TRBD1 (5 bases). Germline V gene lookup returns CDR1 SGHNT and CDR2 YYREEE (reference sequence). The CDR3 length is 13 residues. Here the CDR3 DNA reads TGTGCCAGCAGTCCCCCTGGGGCCAACGCCCTGACTTTC. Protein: CASSPPGANALTF.

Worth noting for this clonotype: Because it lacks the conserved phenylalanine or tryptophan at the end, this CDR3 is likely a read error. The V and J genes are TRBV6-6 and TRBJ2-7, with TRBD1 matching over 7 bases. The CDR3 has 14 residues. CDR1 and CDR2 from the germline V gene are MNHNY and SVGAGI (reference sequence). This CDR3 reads CATSFLGQPYEQYL. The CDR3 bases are TGTGCCACCAGTTTCCTGGGACAGCCCTACGAGCAGTACTTA.

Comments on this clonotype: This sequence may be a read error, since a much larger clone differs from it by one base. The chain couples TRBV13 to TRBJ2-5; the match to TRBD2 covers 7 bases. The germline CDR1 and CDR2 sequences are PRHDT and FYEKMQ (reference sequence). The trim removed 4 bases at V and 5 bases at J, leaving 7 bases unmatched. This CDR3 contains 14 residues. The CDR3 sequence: CASSYGTIGETQYF. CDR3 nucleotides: TGTGCCAGCAGCTACGGGACTATCGGGGAGACCCAGTACTTC.

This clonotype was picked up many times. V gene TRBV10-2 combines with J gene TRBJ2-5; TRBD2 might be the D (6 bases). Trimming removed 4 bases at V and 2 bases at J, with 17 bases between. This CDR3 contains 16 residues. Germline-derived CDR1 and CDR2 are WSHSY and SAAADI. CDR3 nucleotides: TGCGCCAGCAGTGCCGGGTTACTAGCAGCTCAAGAGACCCAGTACTTC. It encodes CASSAGLLAAQETQYF.

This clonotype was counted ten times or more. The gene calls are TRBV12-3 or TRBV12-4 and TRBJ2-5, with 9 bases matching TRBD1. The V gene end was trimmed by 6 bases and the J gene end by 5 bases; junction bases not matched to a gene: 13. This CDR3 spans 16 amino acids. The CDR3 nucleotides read TGTGCCAGCAGGGATACAGGGGGCGCCGCGGTGGAGACCCAGTACTTC. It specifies CASRDTGGAAVETQYF.

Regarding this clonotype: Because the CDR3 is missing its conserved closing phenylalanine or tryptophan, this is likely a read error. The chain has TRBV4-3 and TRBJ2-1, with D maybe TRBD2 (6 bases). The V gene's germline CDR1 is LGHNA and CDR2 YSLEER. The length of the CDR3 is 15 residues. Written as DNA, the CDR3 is TGCGCCAACAGCCAACCCGGGACTGCCGGCGGTGAACAGTTCATC. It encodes CANSQPGTAGGEQFI.

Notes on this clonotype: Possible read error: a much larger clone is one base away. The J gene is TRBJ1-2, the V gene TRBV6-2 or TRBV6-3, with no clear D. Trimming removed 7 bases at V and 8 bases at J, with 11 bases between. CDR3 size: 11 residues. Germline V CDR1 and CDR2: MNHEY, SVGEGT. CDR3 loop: CASNSLWGYTF. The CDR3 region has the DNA TGTGCCAGCAACAGCCTGTGGGGCTACACCTTC.

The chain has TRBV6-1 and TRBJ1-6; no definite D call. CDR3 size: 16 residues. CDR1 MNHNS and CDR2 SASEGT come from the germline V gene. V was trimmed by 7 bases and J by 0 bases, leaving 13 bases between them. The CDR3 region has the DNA TGTGCCAGCACCTCGAAAGATAGCTCCTATAATTCACCCCTCCACTTT. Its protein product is CASTSKDSSYNSPLHF.

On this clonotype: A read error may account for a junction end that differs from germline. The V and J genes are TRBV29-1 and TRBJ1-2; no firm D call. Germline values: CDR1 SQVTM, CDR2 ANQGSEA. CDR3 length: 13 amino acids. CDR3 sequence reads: CSVEEGGFGGYTF. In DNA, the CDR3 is TGCAGCGTTGAAGAGGGTGGTTTTGGTGGCTATACCTTC.

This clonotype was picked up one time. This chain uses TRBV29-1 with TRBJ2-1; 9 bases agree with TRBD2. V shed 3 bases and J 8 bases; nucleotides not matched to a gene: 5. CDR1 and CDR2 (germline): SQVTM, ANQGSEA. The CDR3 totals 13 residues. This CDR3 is CSVEPSGNYEQFF. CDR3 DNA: TGCAGCGTTGAGCCTAGCGGGAATTATGAGCAGTTCTTC.

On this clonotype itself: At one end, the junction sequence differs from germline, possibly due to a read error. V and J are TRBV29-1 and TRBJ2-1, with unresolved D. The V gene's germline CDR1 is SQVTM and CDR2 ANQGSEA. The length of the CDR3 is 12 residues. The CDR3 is CSLYPPSAEQFF. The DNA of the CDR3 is TGCAGCTTGTACCCCCCATCTGCTGAGCAGTTCTTT.

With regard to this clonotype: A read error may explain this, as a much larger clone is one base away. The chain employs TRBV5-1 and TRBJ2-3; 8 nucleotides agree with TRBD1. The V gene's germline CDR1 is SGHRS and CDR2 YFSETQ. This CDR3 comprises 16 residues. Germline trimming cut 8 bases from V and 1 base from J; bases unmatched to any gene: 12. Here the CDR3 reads CARSKGQGGGTDTQYF. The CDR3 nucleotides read TGCGCCAGAAGCAAAGGACAGGGTGGAGGCACAGATACGCAGTATTTT.

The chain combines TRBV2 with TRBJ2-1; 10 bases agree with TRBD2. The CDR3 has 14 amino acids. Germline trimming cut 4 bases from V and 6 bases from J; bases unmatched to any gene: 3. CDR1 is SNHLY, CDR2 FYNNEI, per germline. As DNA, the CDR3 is TGTGCCAGCAGTGGAGGACTAGCGGTCAATGAGCAGTTCTTC. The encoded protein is CASSGGLAVNEQFF. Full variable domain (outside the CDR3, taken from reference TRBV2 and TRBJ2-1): EPEVTQTPSHQVTQMGQEVILRCVPISNHLYFYWYRQILGQKVEFLVSFYNNEISEKSEIFDDQFSVERPDGSNFTLKIRSTKLEDSAMYFCASSGGLAVNEQFFGPGTRLTVL.

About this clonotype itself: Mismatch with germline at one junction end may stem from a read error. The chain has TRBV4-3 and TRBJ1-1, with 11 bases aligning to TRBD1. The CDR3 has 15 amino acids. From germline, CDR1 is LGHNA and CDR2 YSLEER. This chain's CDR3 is CAGSLAGTGGTEAFF. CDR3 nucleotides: TGCGCCGGCAGCCTCGCCGGGACAGGGGGCACTGAAGCTTTCTTT.

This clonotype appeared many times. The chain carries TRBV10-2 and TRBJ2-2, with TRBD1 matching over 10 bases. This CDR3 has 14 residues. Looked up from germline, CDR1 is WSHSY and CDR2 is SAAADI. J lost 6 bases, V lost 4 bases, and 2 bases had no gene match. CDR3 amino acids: CASSGTGGPGELFF. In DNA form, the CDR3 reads TGCGCCAGCAGTGGGACAGGGGGGCCCGGGGAGCTGTTTTTT.

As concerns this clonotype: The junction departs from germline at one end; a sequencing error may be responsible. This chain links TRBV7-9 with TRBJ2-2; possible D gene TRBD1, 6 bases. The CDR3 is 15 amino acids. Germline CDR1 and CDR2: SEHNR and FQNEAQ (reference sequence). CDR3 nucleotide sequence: TGTGCTAGCAGCTTATCAGGGGCGCGGATCGGGGAGCTGTTTTTT. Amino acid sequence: CASSLSGARIGELFF.

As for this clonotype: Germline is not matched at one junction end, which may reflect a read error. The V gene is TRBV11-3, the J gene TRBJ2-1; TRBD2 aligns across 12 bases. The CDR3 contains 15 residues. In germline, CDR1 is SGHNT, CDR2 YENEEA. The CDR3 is CPSSLEGLAGSGQFF. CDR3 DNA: TGTCCCAGCAGCTTAGAAGGACTAGCGGGATCGGGGCAATTCTTC. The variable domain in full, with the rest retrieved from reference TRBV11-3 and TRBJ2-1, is EAGVVQSPRYKIIEKKQPVAFWCNPISGHNTLYWYLQNLGQGPELLIRYENEEAVDDSQLPKDRFSAERLKGVDSTLKIQPAELGDSAVYLCPSSLEGLAGSGQFFGPGTRLTVL.

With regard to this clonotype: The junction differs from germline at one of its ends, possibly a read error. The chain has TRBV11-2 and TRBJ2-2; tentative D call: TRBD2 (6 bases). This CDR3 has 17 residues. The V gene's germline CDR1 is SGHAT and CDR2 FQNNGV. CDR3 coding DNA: TGTACCAGCAGCTTAGGTAGCCCTAGCGCTAACGCCGGGGAGCTGTTCTTT. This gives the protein CTSSLGSPSANAGELFF.

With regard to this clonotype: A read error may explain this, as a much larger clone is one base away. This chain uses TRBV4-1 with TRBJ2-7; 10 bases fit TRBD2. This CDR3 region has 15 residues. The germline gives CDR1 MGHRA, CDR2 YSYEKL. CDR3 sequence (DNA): TGCGACAGCAGCCTTCTAGCGGGAGCGAACTACGAGCAGTACTTC. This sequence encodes CDSSLLAGANYEQYF.

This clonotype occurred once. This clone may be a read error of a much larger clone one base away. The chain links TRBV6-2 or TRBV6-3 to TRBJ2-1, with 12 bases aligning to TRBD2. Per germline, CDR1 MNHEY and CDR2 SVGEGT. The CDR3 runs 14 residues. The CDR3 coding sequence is TGTGCCAGCAGGACTAGCGGGAGACCCAATGGGCAGTTCTTC. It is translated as CASRTSGRPNGQFF.

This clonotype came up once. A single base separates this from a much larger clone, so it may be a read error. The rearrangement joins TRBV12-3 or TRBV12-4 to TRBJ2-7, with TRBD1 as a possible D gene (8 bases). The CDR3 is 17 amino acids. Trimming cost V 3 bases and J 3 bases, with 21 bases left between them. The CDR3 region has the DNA TGTGCCAGCAGTTTGAATCAGGGGGCTGGCGGGAGCTACGAGCAGTACTTC. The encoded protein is CASSLNQGAGGSYEQYF.

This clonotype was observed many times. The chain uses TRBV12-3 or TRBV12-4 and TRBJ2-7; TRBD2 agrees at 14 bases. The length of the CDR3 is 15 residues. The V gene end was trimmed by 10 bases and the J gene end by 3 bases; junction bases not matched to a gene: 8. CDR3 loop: CAILIGTSGSYEQYF. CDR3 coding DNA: TGTGCCATCTTAATCGGGACTAGCGGGAGCTACGAGCAGTACTTC.

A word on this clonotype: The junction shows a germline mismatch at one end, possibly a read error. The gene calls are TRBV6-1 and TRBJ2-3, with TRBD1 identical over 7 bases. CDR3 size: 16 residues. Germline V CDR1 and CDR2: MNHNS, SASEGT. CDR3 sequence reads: CVSSQQGFIGADTQYF. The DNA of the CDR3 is TGTGTCAGCAGTCAACAGGGGTTTATTGGCGCAGACACGCAGTATTTT.